This entry is about one T cell receptor beta chain. The data originate from a study of shared clonotypes between healthy human individuals. Sequencing was performed with immunoSEQ multiplex PCR; in TCRdb, only in-frame clones are kept and a portion is missing. The table includes 850,000 to 1,100,000 clones, roughly 80% detected once. From CD4+ cells came CD45RA+ naive and CD45RA-negative memory subsets. CDR1 is SQVTM and CDR2 is ANQGSEA in the germline V gene. The CDR3 is 13 amino acids. V lost 7 bases, J lost 1 base, and 3 bases stayed unmatched. This TCR was sampled from a man younger than 35 in good health. Some clones in this sample may be carry-over from other donors' samples. V is TRBV29-1 and J is TRBJ1-3, with 8 bases lining up with TRBD1. Sequenced input: memory CD4+ T cells from PBMCs. The sample's subset: CD45RA-negative fraction. CDR3 DNA: TGCAGCGGACAGGGGCAGTCTGGAAACACCATATATTTT. Its translation: CSGQGQSGNTIYF.